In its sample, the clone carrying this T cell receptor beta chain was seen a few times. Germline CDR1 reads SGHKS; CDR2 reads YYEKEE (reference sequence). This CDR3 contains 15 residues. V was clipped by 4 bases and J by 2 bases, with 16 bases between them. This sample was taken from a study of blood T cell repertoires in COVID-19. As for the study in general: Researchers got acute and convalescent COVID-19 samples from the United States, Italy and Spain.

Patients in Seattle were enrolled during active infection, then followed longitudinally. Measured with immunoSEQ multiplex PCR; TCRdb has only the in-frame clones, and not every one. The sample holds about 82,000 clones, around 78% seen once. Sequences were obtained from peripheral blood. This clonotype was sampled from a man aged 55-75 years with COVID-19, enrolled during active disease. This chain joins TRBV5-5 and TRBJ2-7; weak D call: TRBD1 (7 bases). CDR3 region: CASSIAGQTTYEQYF. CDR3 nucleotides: TGTGCCAGCAGCATCGCGGGACAGACTACCTACGAGCAGTACTTC.